This T cell receptor (beta chain) was documented in a study of neurological immune-mediated disorders. Findings and caveats of the study: The highest TCR clonal expansion occurred in HTLV-1-associated myelopathy; multiple sclerosis fell below healthy controls. None of the CDR3 amino acid sequences in expanded clones turned up in more than one subject, which points to private repertoires in all groups.

The germline V gene encodes CDR1 KGHSH and CDR2 LQKENI. With V trimmed by 3 bases and J by 6 bases, 2 bases remained unmatched. The length of the CDR3 is 13 residues. Each TCR transcript was tagged with a 10-nucleotide random UMI during 5'RACE. Using its own MiXCR run on the 5' RACE reads, TCRdb lists one record per CDR3 protein. This sample yields just over 50,000 distinct CDR3 sequences, of which around 3.1% are seen a single time; over 5% belongs to the top ten. Unsorted libraries were prepared from 2 million PBMCs held at -80 C. As concerns this clonotype: Its target is unknown.

The sequence was obtained from a man aged 40-49 years with multiple sclerosis. The V and J genes are TRBV18 and TRBJ1-2; 9 bases match TRBD1. Sample: PBMCs. CDR3 sequence (DNA): TGTGCCAGCTCACCCGGACAGGGGAATGGCTACACCTTC. Its protein product is CASSPGQGNGYTF.